A single sample is the source of the 22 T cell receptor beta chains below, sequenced in a study of cytomegalovirus exposure and HLA in healthy donors (dated by TCRdb to about 2017). The library came from the immunoSEQ multiplex PCR assay. The multiplex PCR relied on a mix of 60 forward primers for TCR Vbeta segments and 13 reverse primers for TCR Jbeta segments. TCRdb carries this immuneACCESS record with in-frame sequences only. Its versions omit some clonotypes, under half of them owing to an unresolved V gene in the studies checked, with the rest unexplained. The table of this sample itemizes about 50,000 clones. The ten largest clones take up approximately 13% of the sample. Sequences were obtained from PBMCs. Source of these receptors: a man aged 18 to 29 in good health and CMV-seropositive.

The V gene is TRBV9, the J gene TRBJ1-5, with 7 bases identical to TRBD1. Germline lookup yields CDR1 SGDLS and CDR2 YYNGEE. The CDR3 sequence is 14 residues long. The trim removed 4 bases at V and 7 bases at J, leaving 8 bases unmatched. As DNA, the CDR3 is TGTGCCAGCAGCCCGTCTACAGGGGCCCAGCCCCAGCATTTT. Translating gives CASSPSTGAQPQHF. The whole variable domain, remainder taken from reference TRBV9 and TRBJ1-5, is DSGVTQTPKHLITATGQRVTLRCSPRSGDLSVYWYQQSLDQGLQFLIQYYNGEERAKGNILERFSAQQFPDLHSELNLSSLELGDSALYFCASSPSTGAQPQHFGDGTRLSIL.

The rearrangement uses TRBV6-1 and TRBJ1-4, with D possibly TRBD1 on 6 matching bases. Trimming shortened V by 4 bases and J by 7 bases, and 13 bases separated the two germline ends. Germline CDR1 is MNHNS and CDR2 is SASEGT. This CDR3 is built from 14 residues. This CDR3 reads CASSAGAWSEKLFF. In nucleotides, the CDR3 is TGTGCCAGCAGTGCAGGGGCCTGGAGTGAAAAACTGTTTTTT.

This chain joins TRBV2 and TRBJ1-2; D ambiguous. The germline V and J ends were trimmed by 6 bases and 6 bases, with 20 bases remaining between them. The germline CDR1 and CDR2 sequences are SNHLY and FYNNEI. The CDR3 contains 15 residues. CDR3 sequence: CASSVTRDQSDGYTF. The DNA of the CDR3 is TGTGCCAGCAGCGTTACCCGAGACCAGAGCGATGGCTACACCTTC.

The rearrangement joins TRBV5-1 to TRBJ2-1; 13 bases fit TRBD2. Trimming at V came to 5 bases and at J to 11 bases, leaving 10 bases not matched to a gene. This CDR3 has 15 amino acids. Germline CDR1 reads SGHRS; CDR2 reads YFSETQ. CDR3 in DNA: TGCGCCAGCAGGGTTGGGGGACTAGCGGGAAGTAAGCAGTTCTTC. This codes for CASRVGGLAGSKQFF.

The V and J genes are TRBV19 and TRBJ1-2; no reliable D call. CDR1 and CDR2 from the germline V gene are LNHDA and SQIVND (reference sequence). The V end was cut by 4 bases, the J end by 3 bases, with 12 bases between. The CDR3 has 14 residues. The CDR3 DNA reads TGTGCCAGTAGTACGACTGTCAACTACTATGGCTACACCTTC. Its translation: CASSTTVNYYGYTF.

The V call is TRBV27, the J call TRBJ2-5, with a possible D match to TRBD2 (6 bases). Trimming removed 4 bases from V and 2 bases from J, with 11 bases in between. Germline-derived CDR1 and CDR2 are MNHEY and SMNVEV (reference sequence). The CDR3 runs to 14 residues. CDR3 protein: CASSSGLRQETQYF. Here the CDR3 DNA reads TGTGCCAGCAGTTCGGGACTTCGACAAGAGACCCAGTACTTC.

The chain combines TRBV19 with TRBJ1-5; TRBD1 agrees at 7 bases. The CDR3 contains 17 residues. The V gene's germline CDR1 is LNHDA and CDR2 SQIVND (reference sequence). The V segment lost 3 bases and the J segment 0 bases; nucleotides outside the gene matches: 8. CDR3 protein: CASSINRGDYSNQPQHF. The CDR3 coding sequence is TGTGCCAGTAGTATCAACAGGGGCGATTATAGCAATCAGCCCCAGCATTTT.

The V and J genes are TRBV30 and TRBJ2-5; 7 nucleotides line up with TRBD2. The DNA end is more similar to TRBJ2-7, so the J call may be wrong. This CDR3 has 13 residues. Per germline, CDR1 GTSNPN and CDR2 SVGIG (reference sequence). The CDR3 loop is CAWGLETSYEQYF. CDR3 nucleotides: TGTGCCTGGGGACTAGAGACATCCTACGAGCAGTACTTC.

The genes are TRBV7-8 and TRBJ2-1, with D unresolved. This CDR3 contains 12 residues. CDR1 and CDR2 from the germline V gene are SGHVS and FQNEAQ. V was cut by 5 bases and J by 10 bases, with 12 bases left in between. The CDR3 reads CASSPYESEQFF. The CDR3, as DNA: TGTGCCAGCAGCCCCTACGAGTCCGAGCAGTTCTTC.

This chain connects TRBV25-1 to TRBJ2-5, with 10 nucleotides matching TRBD1. Germline-derived CDR1 and CDR2 are MGHDK and SYGVNS. This CDR3 comprises 13 residues. With 6 bases clipped from V and 5 bases from J, the junction kept 3 bases outside the gene matches. CDR3 DNA: TGTGCCAGCAGGGGACAGGGGTGGGAGACCCAGTACTTC. Translated: CASRGQGWETQYF.

The rearrangement links TRBV27 to TRBJ1-1; 8 nucleotides align to TRBD1. The CDR3 spans 16 residues. With 3 bases clipped from V and 1 base from J, the junction kept 7 bases outside the gene matches. Germline V gene lookup returns CDR1 MNHEY and CDR2 SMNVEV (reference sequence). Here the CDR3 reads CASSFTPGTGNTEAFF. The CDR3 bases are TGTGCCAGCAGTTTCACGCCCGGGACAGGGAACACTGAAGCTTTCTTT.

J is TRBJ1-2 and V is TRBV11-2; 7 positions agree with TRBD1. V shed 3 bases and J 4 bases; nucleotides not matched to a gene: 5. The CDR3 runs 14 residues. Germline CDR1 and CDR2: SGHAT and FQNNGV. The DNA for the CDR3 is TGTGCCAGCAGCTTTACAGGGGTTGGCTATGGCTACACCTTC. It translates to CASSFTGVGYGYTF.

The J gene is TRBJ2-7, the V gene TRBV2; D perhaps matches TRBD1 (5 bases). Trimming removed 3 bases at V and 12 bases at J, with 12 bases between. Germline V gives CDR1 SNHLY, CDR2 FYNNEI. The CDR3 totals 11 residues. The CDR3 region has the DNA TGTGCCAGCAGTGAGGACACGTCCGTGTACTTC. Translated, it gives CASSEDTSVYF.

The gene calls are TRBV27 and TRBJ1-1, with 7 bases identical to TRBD1. Trimming took 4 bases from V and 4 from J; bases not matched to a gene: 9. This CDR3 contains 15 residues. The germline CDR1 and CDR2 sequences are MNHEY and SMNVEV (reference sequence). CDR3 amino acids: CASSSTTGVGTEAFF. DNA of the CDR3: TGTGCCAGCAGTTCTACCACAGGGGTGGGCACTGAAGCTTTCTTT.

The chain uses TRBV30 and TRBJ1-2; TRBD1 might be the D (6 bases). CDR1 is GTSNPN and CDR2 is SVGIG in the germline V gene (reference sequence). Trimming removed 0 bases at V and 7 bases at J, with 12 bases between. The CDR3 loop spans 13 amino acids. Here the CDR3 reads CAWSVSGAVGYTF. As DNA, the CDR3 is TGTGCCTGGAGTGTCTCAGGGGCGGTTGGCTACACCTTC.

Concerning this clone itself: The sample holds other DNA sequences that translate to the same CDR3. V gene TRBV5-1 combines with J gene TRBJ2-3; D perhaps matches TRBD1 (6 bases). The length of the CDR3 is 14 residues. Germline V CDR1 and CDR2: SGHRS, YFSETQ. V was cut by 3 bases and J by 3 bases, with 11 bases left in between. As DNA, the CDR3 is TGCGCCAGCAGCTCCACAGGGACGACAGATACGCAGTATTTT. It translates to CASSSTGTTDTQYF.

J is TRBJ2-2 and V is TRBV5-4, with D hard to call. This CDR3 has 14 amino acids. From germline, CDR1 is SGHNT and CDR2 YYREEE (reference sequence). V was clipped by 4 bases and J by 7 bases, with 14 bases between them. In nucleotides, the CDR3 is TGTGCCAGCAGCGCAGGTGGGCAGGACGGGGAGCTGTTTTTT. Its translation: CASSAGGQDGELFF.

Remarks on this clone: At one end the junction does not follow the germline gene, possibly because of a read error. The chain is built from TRBV10-2 and TRBJ2-2; tentatively, D is TRBD2 (5 bases). CDR1 and CDR2 from the germline V gene are WSHSY and SAAADI. This CDR3 region has 11 residues. CDR3 in amino acids: CASPRHRGAVF. The CDR3 nucleotides are TGCGCCAGTCCACGTCACCGGGGAGCTGTTTTT.

The chain links TRBV7-9 to TRBJ1-2; 7 bases line up with TRBD1. The CDR3 is 15 amino acids. The J segment lost 2 bases and the V segment lost 3 bases, leaving 6 bases of the junction unmatched. Germline V lookup: CDR1 SEHNR, CDR2 FQNEAQ (reference sequence). CDR3 amino acids: CASSFGTATNYGYTF. The DNA for the CDR3 is TGTGCCAGCAGCTTCGGGACAGCGACAAACTATGGCTACACCTTC.

V gene TRBV2 combines with J gene TRBJ1-2; D remains ambiguous. The CDR3 length is 12 residues. V lost 3 bases, J lost 5 bases, and 7 bases lay in between. CDR1 and CDR2 from the germline V gene are SNHLY and FYNNEI. In DNA form, the CDR3 reads TGTGCCAGCAGTGAGCGGGCGTATGGCTACACCTTC. Translating it yields CASSERAYGYTF.

V usage is TRBV10-3 and J usage is TRBJ1-5; 7 nucleotides match TRBD1. With 2 bases clipped from V and 2 bases from J, the junction kept 0 bases outside the gene matches. The CDR3 extends over 14 amino acids. CDR1 ENHRY and CDR2 SYGVKD come from the germline V gene. As DNA, the CDR3 is TGTGCCATCAGTGAGGGACAGGGCAATCAGCCCCAGCATTTT. It is translated as CAISEGQGNQPQHF.

V usage is TRBV13 and J usage is TRBJ2-1; 10 positions match TRBD2. The germline V gene has CDR1 PRHDT and CDR2 FYEKMQ (reference sequence). The CDR3 covers 16 residues. V gave up 2 bases and J gave up 2 bases; unmatched junction bases: 3. DNA for the CDR3: TGTGCCAGCAGCTTAAAGCTAGCGGGAGCCTACAATGAGCAGTTCTTC. Its protein product is CASSLKLAGAYNEQFF.